Listed below are T cell receptor beta chains from one sample, sequenced in a study of naive and memory T cell subsets. In TCRdb, the UMI-ligation and nested PCR reads were re-called with MiXCR into one record per CDR3 protein. This sample has 120,000 to 150,000 distinct CDR3 sequences, with under 25% found just once. Sample: naive CD8+ T cells from blood. Receptors originate from a human donor in good health. The CDR3 runs from the conserved cysteine through the conserved F or W.

>TRBV5-6|TRBJ2-7
CASSLEIAYSYEQYF
>TRBV6-2/TRBV6-3|TRBJ2-7
CASSTGGIVNEQYF
>TRBV25-1|TRBJ2-2
CASSEYFPGTGELFF
>TRBV28|TRBJ2-3
CASSSTRAASTDTQYF
>TRBV29-1|TRBJ2-2
CSVSGTGGHTGELFF
>TRBV5-4|TRBJ2-1
CASSLEDTTYNEQFF
>TRBV27|TRBJ2-7
CASSWLGGGLWEQYF
>TRBV7-9|TRBJ1-3
CASSSGDSPGSGNTIYF
>TRBV29-1|TRBJ2-3
CSVPGASGTDTQYF
>TRBV6-2/TRBV6-3|TRBJ2-7
CASSYGLGTYEQYF
>TRBV12-3/TRBV12-4|TRBJ2-2
CASGLGLAIGELFF
>TRBV9|TRBJ1-1
CASSVDRTGRSFF
>TRBV11-2|TRBJ2-7
CASLSAGTSGRTSYEQYF
>TRBV27|TRBJ2-1
CASSFSLGNEQFF
>TRBV7-8|TRBJ2-1
CASSTGLVFDEQFF
>TRBV24-1|TRBJ2-2
CATSDLSGRGTGELFF
>TRBV11-2|TRBJ2-3
CASSFRLAGVLDTQYF
>TRBV29-1|TRBJ2-6
CSALTSRNSGANVLTF
>TRBV11-2|TRBJ2-4
CASSLKGQYLAKNIQYF
>TRBV18|TRBJ1-2
CASSETGGGGGYTF
>TRBV27|TRBJ2-7
CASSLSGGLTYEQYF
>TRBV28|TRBJ2-7
CASTMAGVLYEQYF
>TRBV29-1|TRBJ2-3
CSAWTASTDTQYF
>TRBV12-3/TRBV12-4|TRBJ2-7
CASSFGGWQYF
>TRBV5-4|TRBJ2-5
CASSPPGEETQYF
>TRBV30|TRBJ2-5
CASDFPGQGGETQYF
>TRBV20-1|TRBJ2-2
CSASIGTGELFF
>TRBV20-1|TRBJ1-5
CSARDLRGQGDNQPQHF
>TRBV2|TRBJ2-2
CASDWQGAGTGELFF
>TRBV6-5|TRBJ2-3
CASSVTGTGSTDTQYF
>TRBV19|TRBJ2-2
CASSLQGWDTGELFF
>TRBV6-5|TRBJ1-5
CASSSRQGLQPQHF
>TRBV28|TRBJ2-1
CASSPGQGLSSYNEQFF